This is a list of T cell receptor beta chains from one sample in a study of T cell repertoires in cytomegalovirus infection. One entry per CDR3 protein, called by TCRdb with MiXCR from the reads. The sample consists of over 95,000 distinct CDR3 sequences, more than 30% of them appearing once. Which antigens these TCRs recognize remains unknown. Material: CD8+ T cells from cultured PBMCs, obtained from culture after CMV antigen stimulation. These receptor sequences come from a human donor in good health (CMV status not recorded). Some clones in this sample may be carry-over from other donors' samples. Both conserved end residues are part of each CDR3. The D gene is left open where the match is weak. Some rows mark clone size as missing; the rest say once, few, many or name a class of expanded clone.

size: many; V: TRBV7-6; J: TRBJ2-5; D: TRBD2; CDR3: CASSLVHGLADQETQYF; DNA: TGTGCCAGCAGCTTAGTACATGGACTAGCTGATCAAGAGACCCAGTACTTC
size: NA; V: TRBV2; J: TRBJ2-7; D: NA; CDR3: CASSGIPPRGGYEQYF; DNA: TGTGCCAGCAGTGGCATCCCCCCACGGGGAGGCTACGAGCAGTACTTC
size: NA; V: TRBV7-9; J: TRBJ1-5; D: NA; CDR3: CASSLDANNQPQHF; DNA: TGTGCCAGCAGCTTGGACGCAAACAATCAGCCCCAGCATTTT
size: few; V: TRBV27; J: TRBJ2-5; D: NA; CDR3: CASRTGLQETQYF; DNA: TGTGCCAGCAGAACAGGGTTACAAGAGACCCAGTACTTC
size: NA; V: TRBV27; J: TRBJ2-1; D: NA; CDR3: CASSSLGGSYNEQFF; DNA: TGTGCCAGCAGTTCACTGGGAGGCTCCTACAATGAGCAGTTCTTC
size: NA; V: TRBV7-9; J: TRBJ2-5; D: TRBD1; CDR3: CVSSSLYDRAGYQETQYF; DNA: TGTGTCAGCAGCTCCCTCTATGACAGGGCCGGGTACCAAGAGACCCAGTACTTC
size: few; V: TRBV27; J: TRBJ1-4; D: NA; CDR3: CASSTMRGPNEKLFF; DNA: TGTGCCAGCAGTACAATGCGGGGGCCGAATGAAAAACTGTTTTTT
size: many; V: TRBV19; J: TRBJ1-1; D: NA; CDR3: CASKIGPNTEAFF; DNA: TGTGCCAGTAAAATAGGCCCGAACACTGAAGCTTTCTTT
size: NA; V: TRBV10-3; J: TRBJ2-3; D: TRBD2; CDR3: CAISELQRGGTDTQYF; DNA: TGTGCCATCAGTGAGTTGCAGCGGGGGGGCACAGATACGCAGTATTTT
size: NA; V: TRBV15; J: TRBJ2-3; D: NA; CDR3: CATSRDGAWTSTDTQYF; DNA: TGTGCCACCAGCAGAGATGGGGCTTGGACAAGCACAGATACGCAGTATTTT
size: many; V: TRBV7-8; J: TRBJ2-3; D: NA; CDR3: CASSRLGTSTDTQYF; DNA: TGTGCCAGCAGCCGTCTGGGAACTAGCACAGATACGCAGTATTTT
size: few; V: TRBV6-1; J: TRBJ1-5; D: NA; CDR3: CASSELGPTVVKQPQHF; DNA: TGTGCCAGCAGTGAACTCGGACCGACAGTGGTAAAACAGCCCCAGCATTTT
size: NA; V: TRBV6-5; J: TRBJ1-6; D: NA; CDR3: CASSYKGRGRTPLHF; DNA: TGTGCCAGCAGTTACAAGGGCAGGGGTAGGACACCCCTCCACTTT
size: few; V: TRBV6-5; J: TRBJ1-3; D: NA; CDR3: CASSYLGSYSGNTIYF; DNA: TGTGCCAGCAGTTATCTTGGGTCCTACTCTGGAAACACCATATATTTT
size: NA; V: TRBV7-9; J: TRBJ1-1; D: NA; CDR3: CASSLEMRTEAFF; DNA: TGTGCCTCCTCCTTAGAGATGAGGACTGAAGCTTTCTTT
size: NA; V: TRBV7-2; J: TRBJ1-3; D: NA; CDR3: CASSLVGGLSGNTIYF; DNA: TGTGCCAGCAGCTTAGTTGGGGGGTTGTCTGGAAACACCATATATTTT
size: NA; V: TRBV18; J: TRBJ1-3; D: NA; CDR3: CASSPPGSNTIYF; DNA: TGTGCCAGCTCACCACCCGGTAGTAACACCATATATTTT
size: NA; V: TRBV9; J: TRBJ1-5; D: NA; CDR3: CASSVGANGDQPQHF; DNA: TGTGCCAGCAGCGTAGGGGCCAACGGGGATCAGCCCCAGCATTTT
size: few; V: TRBV7-9; J: TRBJ1-2; D: NA; CDR3: CASSLGGSPNYGYTF; DNA: TGTGCCAGCAGCTTAGGCGGCTCACCTAACTATGGCTACACCTTC
size: NA; V: TRBV11-1; J: TRBJ2-7; D: TRBD1; CDR3: CASSPDRDSYEQYF; DNA: TGTGCCAGCAGCCCAGACAGGGATTCCTACGAGCAGTACTTC
size: NA; V: TRBV4-1; J: TRBJ1-5; D: NA; CDR3: CASSQRTGSNQPQHF; DNA: TGCGCCAGCAGCCAACGAACAGGTAGCAATCAGCCCCAGCATTTT
size: NA; V: TRBV6-5; J: TRBJ2-1; D: TRBD2; CDR3: CAAGTSGINNEQFF; DNA: TGTGCCGCCGGGACTAGCGGGATCAACAATGAGCAGTTCTTC
size: NA; V: TRBV11-2; J: TRBJ2-5; D: NA; CDR3: CASSLEQNQETQYF; DNA: TGTGCCAGCAGCTTAGAACAGAACCAAGAGACCCAGTACTTC
size: NA; V: TRBV11-2; J: TRBJ1-4; D: NA; CDR3: CASSLLLDKAGEKLFF; DNA: TGTGCCAGCAGCCTACTGCTGGACAAGGCGGGAGAAAAACTGTTTTTT
size: few; V: TRBV12-3/TRBV12-4; J: TRBJ2-1; D: TRBD1; CDR3: CASSPPNPDRVIGEQFF; DNA: TGTGCCAGCAGTCCACCAAACCCGGACAGGGTAATTGGGGAGCAGTTCTTC
size: NA; V: TRBV7-6; J: TRBJ1-1; D: NA; CDR3: CASSLAAWGLYTEAFF; DNA: TGTGCCAGCAGCTTAGCAGCTTGGGGTTTGTACACTGAAGCTTTCTTT
size: NA; V: TRBV4-1; J: TRBJ1-1; D: TRBD1; CDR3: CASSQGIDRVISEAFF; DNA: TGCGCCAGCAGCCAAGGGATCGACAGGGTAATTTCTGAAGCTTTCTTT
size: many; V: TRBV7-6; J: TRBJ2-2; D: NA; CDR3: CASSRGTTAGELFF; DNA: TGTGCCAGCAGCCGGGGAACGACCGCCGGGGAGCTGTTTTTT
size: NA; V: TRBV7-2; J: TRBJ1-2; D: NA; CDR3: CASSLYDAGAAGYTF; DNA: TGTGCCAGCAGCTTATATGACGCCGGGGCGGCGGGCTACACCTTC
size: few; V: TRBV9; J: TRBJ1-3; D: NA; CDR3: CASSVASNRGNTIYF; DNA: TGTGCCAGCAGCGTCGCCTCTAACCGTGGAAACACCATATATTTT
size: few; V: TRBV20-1; J: TRBJ1-5; D: NA; CDR3: CSAPATGRNQPQHF; DNA: TGCAGTGCCCCCGCGACAGGCAGAAATCAGCCCCAGCATTTT
size: many; V: TRBV7-2; J: TRBJ2-7; D: TRBD2; CDR3: CASSLALGRGSVQYF; DNA: TGTGCCAGCAGCTTAGCGCTTGGGAGGGGATCGGTGCAGTACTTC
size: NA; V: TRBV2; J: TRBJ1-1; D: TRBD1; CDR3: CASSPQGMEAFF; DNA: TGTGCCAGCAGTCCACAGGGGATGGAAGCTTTCTTT
size: few; V: TRBV4-2; J: TRBJ2-2; D: NA; CDR3: CASSLPPGLSDTGELFF; DNA: TGTGCCAGCAGCCTACCCCCGGGGCTCTCTGACACCGGGGAGCTGTTTTTT
size: many; V: TRBV4-1; J: TRBJ1-6; D: NA; CDR3: CASSQVFPPEGSPLHF; DNA: TGCGCCAGCAGCCAAGTTTTCCCCCCGGAGGGTTCACCCCTCCACTTT
size: NA; V: TRBV29-1; J: TRBJ1-1; D: NA; CDR3: CSVVVIGGGPEAFF; DNA: TGCAGCGTTGTTGTTATTGGGGGCGGTCCTGAAGCTTTCTTT
size: many; V: TRBV10-2; J: TRBJ2-3; D: TRBD2; CDR3: CASVVGGSTDTQYF; DNA: TGCGCCAGCGTGGTGGGGGGGAGCACAGATACGCAGTATTTT
size: NA; V: TRBV28; J: TRBJ2-7; D: TRBD1; CDR3: CATLPGQLGRVYF; DNA: TGTGCCACCTTACCGGGACAGTTAGGTCGTGTGTACTTC
size: few; V: TRBV7-3; J: TRBJ1-6; D: TRBD1; CDR3: CASSLRGTDNSPLHF; DNA: TGTGCCAGCAGCTTAAGGGGGACAGATAATTCACCCCTCCACTTT
size: NA; V: TRBV12-3/TRBV12-4; J: TRBJ1-2; D: NA; CDR3: CASSAQPGRFGYTF; DNA: TGTGCCAGCAGTGCCCAACCGGGACGCTTTGGCTACACCTTC
size: few; V: TRBV4-2; J: TRBJ2-1; D: TRBD1; CDR3: CASSQDPSGQGNEQFF; DNA: TGTGCCAGCAGCCAAGATCCCTCGGGACAGGGCAATGAGCAGTTCTTC